This record covers a single TCR beta chain. The data stem from a study of cytomegalovirus exposure and HLA in healthy donors. In the PCR, 60 Vbeta and 13 Jbeta primers were used. Sequencing used immunoSEQ multiplex PCR; TCRdb keeps in-frame clones, though not all of them. The data show around 90,000 clones, with less than 80% seen just once and about 22% held by the top ten. Sampled while nominally healthy, donors likely had unrecorded immune exposures. The TCR sequence derives from a woman between 45 and 60 years old in good health and CMV-seropositive. Sequenced: PBMCs.

CDR3 sequence reads: CASSSPDGNYGYTF. The CDR3 bases are TGTGCCAGCAGTTCCCCCGACGGGAACTATGGCTACACCTTC. The chain uses TRBV28 and TRBJ1-2; no clear D. The CDR3 has 14 amino acids. V lost 4 bases and J lost 2, with 11 bases in between. Germline V gene lookup returns CDR1 MDHEN and CDR2 SYDVKM.